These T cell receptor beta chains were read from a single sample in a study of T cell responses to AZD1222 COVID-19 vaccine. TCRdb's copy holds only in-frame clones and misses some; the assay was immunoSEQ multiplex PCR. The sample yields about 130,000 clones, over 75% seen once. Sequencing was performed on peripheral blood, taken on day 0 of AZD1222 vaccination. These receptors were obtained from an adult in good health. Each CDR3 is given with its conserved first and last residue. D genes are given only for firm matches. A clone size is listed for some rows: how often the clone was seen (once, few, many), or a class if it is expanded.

CDR3nt: TGTGCCAGCAGGTCCGTCGGATTTCTGAACACTGAAGCTTTCTTT; CDR3aa: CASRSVGFLNTEAFF; v_gene: TRBV27; d_gene: .; len: 15; abundance: .; j_gene: TRBJ1-1
CDR3nt: TGTGCCAGCACCGACAGGGACCCAGGAAACACCATATATTTT; CDR3aa: CASTDRDPGNTIYF; v_gene: TRBV6-5; d_gene: TRBD1; len: 14; abundance: .; j_gene: TRBJ1-3
CDR3nt: TGTGCCAGCAGTTTATCCCGGCCGAGCACCATATATTTT; CDR3aa: CASSLSRPSTIYF; v_gene: TRBV12-3/TRBV12-4; d_gene: .; len: 13; abundance: .; j_gene: TRBJ1-3
CDR3nt: TGTGCCACCAGTGCAAAGAAGGGTCCCCGACGGGGCGGGGAGCTGTTTTTT; CDR3aa: CATSAKKGPRRGGELFF; v_gene: TRBV24-1; d_gene: .; len: 17; abundance: .; j_gene: TRBJ2-2
CDR3nt: TGTGCCAGCAGTTTTTCCCAGGGCGTGGACACTGAAGCTTTCTTT; CDR3aa: CASSFSQGVDTEAFF; v_gene: TRBV28; d_gene: .; len: 15; abundance: once; j_gene: TRBJ1-1
CDR3nt: TGTGCCAGCAGCTCCCGTCCGGGACGGACGAACACCGGGGAGCTGTTTTTT; CDR3aa: CASSSRPGRTNTGELFF; v_gene: TRBV5-4; d_gene: .; len: 17; abundance: .; j_gene: TRBJ2-2
CDR3nt: TGTGCCAGCAGTAGGGGCGGAGCGGGGGAGACCCAGTACTTC; CDR3aa: CASSRGGAGETQYF; v_gene: TRBV2; d_gene: TRBD2; len: 14; abundance: .; j_gene: TRBJ2-5
CDR3nt: TGTGCCAGCAGTTCCCCCGGAGGGACGGATGAAGCTTTCTTT; CDR3aa: CASSSPGGTDEAFF; v_gene: TRBV28; d_gene: .; len: 14; abundance: .; j_gene: TRBJ1-1
CDR3nt: TGTGCCAGCAGCGTCTTCGACGGACCGTCCCCCGGGGAGCTGTTTTTT; CDR3aa: CASSVFDGPSPGELFF; v_gene: TRBV9; d_gene: .; len: 16; abundance: .; j_gene: TRBJ2-2
CDR3nt: TGTGCCAGCAGCTTAGTAGGCAGAGCTGGGGCCAACGTCCTGACTTTC; CDR3aa: CASSLVGRAGANVLTF; v_gene: TRBV7-6; d_gene: .; len: 16; abundance: .; j_gene: TRBJ2-6
CDR3nt: TGTGCCAGCAGCCGAGACAGCCAAGAGCAGTTCTTC; CDR3aa: CASSRDSQEQFF; v_gene: TRBV12-3/TRBV12-4; d_gene: .; len: 12; abundance: .; j_gene: TRBJ2-1
CDR3nt: TGTGCCAGCTCCCCGACAGGGAGCACTGAAGCTTTCTTT; CDR3aa: CASSPTGSTEAFF; v_gene: TRBV18; d_gene: TRBD1; len: 13; abundance: .; j_gene: TRBJ1-1
CDR3nt: TGCGCCAGCAGCTTGGCCTCGACTCCCCCCACCTACGAGCAGTACTTC; CDR3aa: CASSLASTPPTYEQYF; v_gene: TRBV5-1; d_gene: .; len: 16; abundance: .; j_gene: TRBJ2-7
CDR3nt: TGCAGCGTTGAAGCTCGGCCCACAGATACGCAGTATTTT; CDR3aa: CSVEARPTDTQYF; v_gene: TRBV29-1; d_gene: .; len: 13; abundance: .; j_gene: TRBJ2-3
CDR3nt: TGTGCCAGCAGCTGGGGGGCCCGTGGACAGGGGGCAGGGTGCTACGAGCAGTACTTC; CDR3aa: CASSWGARGQGAGCYEQYF; v_gene: TRBV6-6; d_gene: TRBD1; len: 19; abundance: many; j_gene: TRBJ2-7
CDR3nt: TGTGCCACCAGTGATTGGGACAGCCATAGCACAGATACGCAGTATTTT; CDR3aa: CATSDWDSHSTDTQYF; v_gene: TRBV24-1; d_gene: TRBD1; len: 16; abundance: .; j_gene: TRBJ2-3
CDR3nt: TGTGCCAGCATTTCAGGGCAAATCACCGGGGAGCTGTTTTTT; CDR3aa: CASISGQITGELFF; v_gene: TRBV28; d_gene: .; len: 14; abundance: .; j_gene: TRBJ2-2
CDR3nt: TGCGCCAGCAGCCCCGCCGGGACAGGGGTGGAGGAGCAGTACTTC; CDR3aa: CASSPAGTGVEEQYF; v_gene: TRBV5-1; d_gene: TRBD1; len: 15; abundance: .; j_gene: TRBJ2-7
CDR3nt: TGTGCCAGCAGCTTAGGGACAGGATCCTGGGCTTTCTTT; CDR3aa: CASSLGTGSWAFF; v_gene: TRBV7-2; d_gene: TRBD1; len: 13; abundance: once; j_gene: TRBJ1-1
CDR3nt: TGTGCCAGCACCCAGAGGGGAACACTGAACACTGAAGCTTTCTTT; CDR3aa: CASTQRGTLNTEAFF; v_gene: TRBV6-5; d_gene: .; len: 15; abundance: .; j_gene: TRBJ1-1
CDR3nt: TGTGCCAGCAGCCCTAGCGGTACTAGCACAGATACGCAGTATTTT; CDR3aa: CASSPSGTSTDTQYF; v_gene: TRBV9; d_gene: TRBD2; len: 15; abundance: .; j_gene: TRBJ2-3
CDR3nt: TGCGCCAGCAGCGAGAAGATCACCGGGGAGCTGTTTTTT; CDR3aa: CASSEKITGELFF; v_gene: TRBV5-1; d_gene: .; len: 13; abundance: .; j_gene: TRBJ2-2
CDR3nt: TGTGCCAGCAGACAACGGGACAGGGGAAGCACAGATACGCAGTATTTT; CDR3aa: CASRQRDRGSTDTQYF; v_gene: TRBV5-4; d_gene: TRBD1; len: 16; abundance: once; j_gene: TRBJ2-3
CDR3nt: TGCGCCAGCAGCTCTCTGGCAACTAATGAAAAACTGTTTTTT; CDR3aa: CASSSLATNEKLFF; v_gene: TRBV5-1; d_gene: .; len: 14; abundance: .; j_gene: TRBJ1-4
CDR3nt: TGTGCCAGCAGCGGGTCAGCGGGAAGCTCCTACGAGCAGTACTTC; CDR3aa: CASSGSAGSSYEQYF; v_gene: TRBV5-4; d_gene: TRBD2; len: 15; abundance: .; j_gene: TRBJ2-7
CDR3nt: TGCGCCAGCAGCCAAGCGATGAGTTTCGGAACTGAAGCTTTCTTT; CDR3aa: CASSQAMSFGTEAFF; v_gene: TRBV4-3; d_gene: .; len: 15; abundance: .; j_gene: TRBJ1-1
CDR3nt: TGTGCCAGCAGCGTAGAGGACGGGGACTATGGCTACACCTTC; CDR3aa: CASSVEDGDYGYTF; v_gene: TRBV9; d_gene: .; len: 14; abundance: once; j_gene: TRBJ1-2
CDR3nt: TGTGCCAGCAGTTCCCAGGGACAGGGCCGACATGGCTACACCTTC; CDR3aa: CASSSQGQGRHGYTF; v_gene: TRBV2; d_gene: TRBD1; len: 15; abundance: .; j_gene: TRBJ1-2
CDR3nt: TGTGCCAGCAGCCCCCAGGCAGGGAGCTACGAGCAGTACTTC; CDR3aa: CASSPQAGSYEQYF; v_gene: TRBV3-1/TRBV3-2; d_gene: .; len: 14; abundance: .; j_gene: TRBJ2-7
CDR3nt: TGTGCCAGCAGCCGGCAGGGCGGTGATCAGCCCCAGCATTTT; CDR3aa: CASSRQGGDQPQHF; v_gene: TRBV3-1/TRBV3-2; d_gene: .; len: 14; abundance: .; j_gene: TRBJ1-5
CDR3nt: TGCGCCAGCAGCCAAGATGGTGGAACTAATGAAAAACTGTTTTTT; CDR3aa: CASSQDGGTNEKLFF; v_gene: TRBV4-1; d_gene: .; len: 15; abundance: .; j_gene: TRBJ1-4
CDR3nt: TGTGCCAGCAGTTTACGGGACATGATCTACGAGCAGTACTTC; CDR3aa: CASSLRDMIYEQYF; v_gene: TRBV28; d_gene: .; len: 14; abundance: few; j_gene: TRBJ2-7
CDR3nt: TGTGCCAGCTCACTTCGTGGGACAGGGATATACGAGCAGTACTTC; CDR3aa: CASSLRGTGIYEQYF; v_gene: TRBV18; d_gene: TRBD1; len: 15; abundance: .; j_gene: TRBJ2-7
CDR3nt: TGCGCCAGCAGCTTGGTTCGAGGAGACTATGGCTACACCTTC; CDR3aa: CASSLVRGDYGYTF; v_gene: TRBV5-1; d_gene: .; len: 14; abundance: .; j_gene: TRBJ1-2
CDR3nt: TGTGCCAGCAGCCCACCCGGGACAGATGTTACGAAACTGTTTTTT; CDR3aa: CASSPPGTDVTKLFF; v_gene: TRBV7-2; d_gene: TRBD1; len: 15; abundance: once; j_gene: TRBJ1-4
CDR3nt: TGCGCCAGCAGCCAAGACAGTCCCTCTGGGGCCAACGTCCTGACTTTC; CDR3aa: CASSQDSPSGANVLTF; v_gene: TRBV4-3; d_gene: .; len: 16; abundance: few; j_gene: TRBJ2-6
CDR3nt: TGTGCCAGCAGCCCCCGAGTAACCGGGGAGCTGTTTTTT; CDR3aa: CASSPRVTGELFF; v_gene: TRBV5-5; d_gene: .; len: 13; abundance: .; j_gene: TRBJ2-2
CDR3nt: TGTGCCAGCAGCTTAAGTATAGAGAACGAGCAGTACTTC; CDR3aa: CASSLSIENEQYF; v_gene: TRBV7-2; d_gene: .; len: 13; abundance: .; j_gene: TRBJ2-7
CDR3nt: TGTGCCAGCAGCCCCCGGACAGGGGTTTTTATGAATGAGCAGTTCTTC; CDR3aa: CASSPRTGVFMNEQFF; v_gene: TRBV9; d_gene: TRBD1; len: 16; abundance: .; j_gene: TRBJ2-1
CDR3nt: TGTGCCAGCAGTTACTCGGGGACAGGGGGAGATTTTTTGCATTTT; CDR3aa: CASSYSGTGGDFLHF; v_gene: TRBV6-2/TRBV6-3; d_gene: TRBD1; len: 15; abundance: .; j_gene: TRBJ1-5
CDR3nt: TGTGCCAGTAGTATACAGGGGGCTAATACTGAAGCTTTCTTT; CDR3aa: CASSIQGANTEAFF; v_gene: TRBV19; d_gene: TRBD1; len: 14; abundance: .; j_gene: TRBJ1-1
CDR3nt: TGTGCCAGCAGCCTCGACGGGCCCCCCATGGATACGCAGTATTTT; CDR3aa: CASSLDGPPMDTQYF; v_gene: TRBV7-2; d_gene: .; len: 15; abundance: .; j_gene: TRBJ2-3
CDR3nt: TGTGCCAGCAGCTTAAGGCAGGGTCAGGACTCTGGGGCCAACGTCCTGACTTTC; CDR3aa: CASSLRQGQDSGANVLTF; v_gene: TRBV7-9; d_gene: .; len: 18; abundance: .; j_gene: TRBJ2-6
CDR3nt: TGTGCCAGCTCAGTTGGGACAGCCCTGGGATATGGCTACACCTTC; CDR3aa: CASSVGTALGYGYTF; v_gene: TRBV18; d_gene: TRBD1; len: 15; abundance: .; j_gene: TRBJ1-2
CDR3nt: TGTGCCAGCAGCCAAGACCCTTTTGCGGACACTGAAGCTTTCTTT; CDR3aa: CASSQDPFADTEAFF; v_gene: TRBV14; d_gene: .; len: 15; abundance: once; j_gene: TRBJ1-1
CDR3nt: TGTGCCAGCAGCCCTACAGTCGGGGAAAACACCGGGGAGCTGTTTTTT; CDR3aa: CASSPTVGENTGELFF; v_gene: TRBV7-3; d_gene: .; len: 16; abundance: few; j_gene: TRBJ2-2
CDR3nt: TGCGCCAGCAGCCAAGTTCCGGGGGCTAGCGGGGGTGGAGAGACCCAGTACTTC; CDR3aa: CASSQVPGASGGGETQYF; v_gene: TRBV4-3; d_gene: TRBD2; len: 18; abundance: .; j_gene: TRBJ2-5
CDR3nt: TGTGCCAGCAGCATGACTAGCGGGGCAAGGGGAAGATACGAGCAGTACTTC; CDR3aa: CASSMTSGARGRYEQYF; v_gene: TRBV11-2; d_gene: TRBD2; len: 17; abundance: once; j_gene: TRBJ2-7
CDR3nt: TGTGCCAGCAGTTTAGAGGGAAATTCACCCCTCCACTTT; CDR3aa: CASSLEGNSPLHF; v_gene: TRBV27; d_gene: .; len: 13; abundance: .; j_gene: TRBJ1-6
CDR3nt: TGCGCCAGCAGCCAAGGACTCATCTCTGGAAACACCATATATTTT; CDR3aa: CASSQGLISGNTIYF; v_gene: TRBV4-1; d_gene: .; len: 15; abundance: .; j_gene: TRBJ1-3
CDR3nt: TGTGCCAGCAGTTATAGGACAGGCCAAAATCAGCCCCAGCATTTT; CDR3aa: CASSYRTGQNQPQHF; v_gene: TRBV6-6; d_gene: TRBD1; len: 15; abundance: .; j_gene: TRBJ1-5
CDR3nt: TGCGCCAGCAGGACCGGGACGGGGAGGACAGATACGCAGTATTTT; CDR3aa: CASRTGTGRTDTQYF; v_gene: TRBV5-1; d_gene: .; len: 15; abundance: few; j_gene: TRBJ2-3
CDR3nt: TGTGCCAGCAGTTTATTCGGGTCCTCTGAAGCTTTCTTT; CDR3aa: CASSLFGSSEAFF; v_gene: TRBV28; d_gene: .; len: 13; abundance: .; j_gene: TRBJ1-1
CDR3nt: TGTGCCACCAGCAGAGACGGGTTGAGCAATCAGCCCCAGCATTTT; CDR3aa: CATSRDGLSNQPQHF; v_gene: TRBV15; d_gene: .; len: 15; abundance: .; j_gene: TRBJ1-5